This TCR beta chain came from a study of T-cell memory formation after mild COVID-19. MiXCR, run by TCRdb on the 5' RACE reads, gives a single entry per CDR3 protein. The table records about 130,000 distinct CDR3 sequences, roughly 6.2% of them present only once. The V end lost 5 bases, the J end lost 0 bases, and 13 bases lay between the germline ends. Per germline, CDR1 SGHVS and CDR2 FNYEAQ. CDR3 length: 16 residues. Study-wide results and caveats: Day 37-peaking second-wave clones had unconfirmed SARS-CoV-2 specificity.

This clonotype has only a few counts. Its antigen remains unidentified. V usage is TRBV7-6 and J usage is TRBJ2-2, with TRBD1 as a possible D gene (5 bases). This receptor was obtained from an adult woman who had mild COVID-19 (a few samples of this study predate the infection). Cell type and time point are not known. The source material was PBMCs or a T cell subset sorted from them (not recorded which). The CDR3 DNA reads TGTGCCAGCAGCCCTGCCTCAGGGTCGAACACCGGGGAGCTGTTTTTT. The encoded protein is CASSPASGSNTGELFF.